The next 32 T cell receptor beta chains were all read from a single sample in a study of blood T cell repertoires in COVID-19. Sequenced by immunoSEQ multiplex PCR; TCRdb stores in-frame clones only, minus some. The sample holds 400,000 to 450,000 clones, approximately 90% seen once. What was sequenced was peripheral blood. These receptors came from a woman aged 50 to 60 with COVID-19, enrolled during active disease.

This chain joins TRBV27 and TRBJ2-2, with 10 bases fitting TRBD1. Germline values: CDR1 MNHEY, CDR2 SMNVEV (reference sequence). The CDR3 consists of 17 residues. The junction had 17 bases not matched to a gene; V was cut back by 8 bases and J by 8 bases. The CDR3 sequence is CASAQAIGTGETGELFF. CDR3 in DNA: TGTGCCAGCGCCCAAGCCATCGGGACAGGGGAAACGGGGGAGCTGTTTTTT.

The V call is TRBV12-5, the J call TRBJ2-1, with TRBD2 identical over 11 bases. The CDR3 runs 17 residues. With 0 bases clipped from V and 5 bases from J, the junction kept 6 bases outside the gene matches. From germline, CDR1 is LGHNT and CDR2 FRNRAP. CDR3 nucleotides: TGTGCTAGTGGTTTGGTCCTTAGCGGGGGGGCCGACAATGAGCAGTTCTTC. This translates into CASGLVLSGGADNEQFF. Full variable domain (outside the CDR3, taken from reference TRBV12-5 and TRBJ2-1): DARVTQTPRHKVTEMGQEVTMRCQPILGHNTVFWYRQTMMQGLELLAYFRNRAPLDDSGMPKDRFSAEMPDATLATLKIQPSEPRDSAVYFCASGLVLSGGADNEQFFGPGTRLTVL.

Comments on this clone: The identical CDR3 is also encoded by other nucleotide sequences in the sample. The J gene is TRBJ1-2, the V gene TRBV19; D unresolved. The germline gives CDR1 LNHDA, CDR2 SQIVND (reference sequence). V lost 1 base and J 4 bases, leaving 7 bases between the germline ends. The length of the CDR3 is 13 residues. The CDR3: CASSIGPGYGYTF. The CDR3 nucleotides read TGTGCCAGTAGTATAGGCCCGGGCTATGGCTACACCTTC.

The gene calls are TRBV2 and TRBJ2-2; tentative D call: TRBD2 (6 bases). Trimming removed 6 bases at V and 5 bases at J, with 16 bases between. The length of the CDR3 is 15 residues. Looked up from germline, CDR1 is SNHLY and CDR2 is FYNNEI. As DNA, the CDR3 is TGTGCCAGCAGCGGGAGCGGGTGGCCTACCGGGGAGCTGTTTTTT. Its translation: CASSGSGWPTGELFF.

This chain joins TRBV13 and TRBJ1-6; weak D call: TRBD1 (6 bases). Germline V gives CDR1 PRHDT, CDR2 FYEKMQ (reference sequence). V lost 10 bases to trimming and J lost 16 bases, with 11 bases between them. The CDR3 is 9 residues long. Written as DNA, the CDR3 is TGTGCCACACGACAGGCTCTCCACTTT. Translated: CATRQALHF.

This chain uses TRBV2 with TRBJ2-7, with a possible D match to TRBD1 (6 bases). CDR3 length: 14 residues. V shed 4 bases and J shed 5 bases, with 15 bases lying between them. Germline V gene sequence: CDR1 SNHLY, CDR2 FYNNEI. This CDR3 reads CASSGGTGFHEQYF. DNA of the CDR3: TGTGCCAGCAGTGGGGGCACAGGGTTCCACGAGCAGTACTTC.

The chain carries TRBV30 and TRBJ1-5, with 10 bases matching TRBD1. V shed 5 bases and J 5 bases; nucleotides not matched to a gene: 6. The CDR3 contains 14 residues. CDR1 is GTSNPN, CDR2 SVGIG, per germline (reference sequence). The CDR3 here is CAWSRDRGYQPQHF. CDR3 nucleotide sequence: TGTGCCTGGTCACGGGACAGGGGATATCAGCCCCAGCATTTT.

The V call is TRBV5-1, the J call TRBJ1-1; no clear D gene. Trimming cost V 4 bases and J 3 bases, with 19 bases left between them. This CDR3 region has 16 residues. Per the germline V gene, CDR1 is SGHRS and CDR2 is YFSETQ. CDR3 bases: TGCGCCAGCAGCCCACGCCCCGACTCCAGCTACACTGAAGCTTTCTTT. Residues: CASSPRPDSSYTEAFF. Together with reference TRBV5-1 and TRBJ1-1, the CDR3 gives the full variable domain: KAGVTQTPRYLIKTRGQQVTLSCSPISGHRSVSWYQQTPGQGLQFLFEYFSETQRNKGNFPGRFSGRQFSNSRSEMNVSTLELGDSALYLCASSPRPDSSYTEAFFGQGTRLTVV.

The gene calls are TRBV28 and TRBJ2-7; the match to TRBD1 covers 8 bases. The germline gives CDR1 MDHEN, CDR2 SYDVKM. The CDR3 extends over 15 amino acids. V was clipped by 4 bases and J by 3 bases; unmatched bases: 8. As DNA, the CDR3 is TGTGCCAGCAGTTCGACAGGGGCGCCGAACTACGAGCAGTACTTC. Its protein product is CASSSTGAPNYEQYF.

This clone was observed a handful of times. V gene TRBV7-2 combines with J gene TRBJ1-1; a weak D match, TRBD1 (5 bases). Trimming shortened V by 6 bases and J by 4 bases, and 12 bases separated the two germline ends. CDR1 and CDR2 (germline): SGHTA, FQGNSA. The CDR3 extends over 13 amino acids. CDR3 sequence: CASSPQVSTEAFF. The CDR3 DNA reads TGTGCCAGCAGTCCACAGGTTTCCACTGAAGCTTTCTTT.

V usage is TRBV6-6 and J usage is TRBJ1-2; 7 nucleotides match TRBD1. Germline loops: CDR1 MNHNY, CDR2 SVGAGI (reference sequence). This CDR3 comprises 14 residues. The ends lost 6 bases at V and 4 bases at J; junction bases unmatched: 8. The CDR3 spells CASSGTDLLYGYTF. CDR3 in DNA: TGTGCCAGCAGCGGGACAGACCTACTCTATGGCTACACCTTC.

V and J are TRBV19 and TRBJ1-2; 10 positions agree with TRBD1. CDR1 and CDR2 (germline): LNHDA, SQIVND (reference sequence). The junction had 11 bases not matched to a gene; V was cut back by 5 bases and J by 5 bases. The CDR3 extends over 16 amino acids. CDR3 sequence (DNA): TGTGCCAGTAGTGTCTCCGGGACAGGGGAGGATTATGGCTACACCTTC. Translating it yields CASSVSGTGEDYGYTF. The full variable domain, with the rest looked up from reference TRBV19 and TRBJ1-2, is DGGITQSPKYLFRKEGQNVTLSCEQNLNHDAMYWYRQDPGQGLRLIYYSQIVNDFQKGDIAEGYSVSREKKESFPLTVTSAQKNPTAFYLCASSVSGTGEDYGYTFGSGTRLTVV.

This chain uses TRBV7-9 with TRBJ2-3, with D tentatively TRBD2 (5 bases). CDR1 SEHNR and CDR2 FQNEAQ come from the germline V gene (reference sequence). This CDR3 contains 9 residues. Trimming took 8 bases from V and 9 from J, leaving 6 bases between them. The CDR3 sequence: CASGSTQYF. The CDR3 DNA sequence: TGTGCCAGCGGGAGCACGCAGTATTTT.

The CDR3 DNA reads TGTGCCAGCAGTCCCCCGAGGCGAAACACTGAAGCTTTCTTT. Translation gives CASSPPRRNTEAFF. The V call is TRBV28, the J call TRBJ1-1; D is unclear. V was cut by 5 bases and J by 2 bases, with 12 bases left in between. CDR1 is MDHEN, CDR2 SYDVKM, per germline. The CDR3 consists of 14 residues.

CDR3 bases: TGTGCCAGCAGCCCCGACAGAGGAAACACCATATATTTT. Its translation is CASSPDRGNTIYF. The V gene is TRBV7-2, the J gene TRBJ1-3; TRBD1 might be the D (5 bases). CDR1 and CDR2 from the germline V gene are SGHTA and FQGNSA. With 5 bases removed from V and 4 bases from J, the gap between germline ends came to 9 bases. The CDR3 contains 13 residues.

The chain joins TRBV19 to TRBJ1-1; 10 bases agree with TRBD1. Germline CDR1 and CDR2: LNHDA and SQIVND (reference sequence). J was trimmed by 11 bases and V by 1 base; bases with no gene match: 4. The CDR3 loop spans 13 amino acids. CDR3 DNA sequence: TGTGCCAGTAGTATAGCGACAGGGGGCAGCGCTTTCTTT. This codes for CASSIATGGSAFF.

The J gene is TRBJ1-5, the V gene TRBV27; no clear D. V was shortened by 8 bases and J by 1 base, with 6 bases between the two germline ends. CDR1 and CDR2 (germline): MNHEY, SMNVEV (reference sequence). The CDR3 totals 12 residues. The CDR3: CASASSNQPQHF. DNA for the CDR3: TGTGCCAGCGCGTCGAGCAATCAGCCCCAGCATTTT.

This chain uses TRBV6-5 with TRBJ2-2; 11 positions agree with TRBD1. Trimming removed 6 bases from V and 6 bases from J; junction bases left unmatched: 6. The CDR3 is 15 residues long. The germline CDR1 and CDR2 sequences are MNHEY and SVGAGI. The CDR3 DNA is TGTGCCAGCAGAGACGGGACAGGGGGTCCCGGGGAGCTGTTTTTT. Protein sequence: CASRDGTGGPGELFF.

This clone showed up just once. The V and J genes are TRBV7-9 and TRBJ2-3; D remains unclear. V gave up 5 bases and J gave up 6 bases, with 12 bases separating them. This CDR3 has 13 residues. CDR1 and CDR2 from the germline V gene are SEHNR and FQNEAQ (reference sequence). The CDR3 bases are TGTGCCAGCAGCCCCTTCGTATCCGATACGCAGTATTTT. This encodes CASSPFVSDTQYF. Using reference TRBV7-9 and TRBJ2-3 for the parts outside the CDR3, the full variable domain is DTGVSQNPRHKITKRGQNVTFRCDPISEHNRLYWYRQTLGQGPEFLTYFQNEAQLEKSRLLSDRFSAERPKGSFSTLEIQRTEQGDSAMYLCASSPFVSDTQYFGPGTRLTVL.

This chain joins TRBV19 and TRBJ1-6, with 9 bases aligning to TRBD1. The length of the CDR3 is 16 residues. Germline V CDR1 and CDR2: LNHDA, SQIVND (reference sequence). Germline trimming cut 2 bases from V and 5 bases from J; bases unmatched to any gene: 4. CDR3 nucleotides: TGTGCCAGTAGTATAATACAGGGGGCTGATAATTCACCCCTCCACTTT. Amino acid sequence: CASSIIQGADNSPLHF.

V usage is TRBV29-1 and J usage is TRBJ1-4, with 7 positions matching TRBD1. The CDR3 extends over 12 amino acids. Germline V CDR1 and CDR2: SQVTM, ANQGSEA. Trimming removed 6 bases from V and 4 bases from J; junction bases left unmatched: 2. CDR3 loop: CSVGQSNEKLFF. The CDR3 nucleotides read TGCAGCGTGGGACAGAGTAATGAAAAACTGTTTTTT.

The chain couples TRBV11-2 to TRBJ2-1; TRBD2 aligns across 11 bases. CDR3 length: 15 amino acids. Trimming cost V 1 base and J 8 bases; bases outside gene matches: 4. Germline V gives CDR1 SGHAT, CDR2 FQNNGV. CDR3 in amino acids: CASSLGLAGLHEQFF. CDR3 in DNA: TGTGCCAGCAGCTTAGGACTAGCGGGACTTCATGAGCAGTTCTTC.

The rearrangement uses TRBV6-6 and TRBJ2-7, with TRBD1 matching over 9 bases. Germline CDR1 and CDR2: MNHNY and SVGAGI (reference sequence). The CDR3 is 15 amino acids. V lost 0 bases and J lost 5; bases outside the gene matches: 5. This chain's CDR3 is CASSYSQDRGNEQYF. CDR3 bases: TGTGCCAGCAGTTACTCGCAGGACAGGGGCAACGAGCAGTACTTC.

CDR3 in amino acids: CASSQDWGAGNSPLHF. The CDR3 DNA is TGTGCCAGCAGCCAAGATTGGGGTGCGGGTAATTCACCCCTCCACTTT. The genes are TRBV3-1 (or the pseudogene TRBV3-2) and TRBJ1-6; D not certain. Per the germline V gene, CDR1 is LGHDT and CDR2 is YNNKEL (reference sequence). The V end was cut by 0 bases, the J end by 6 bases, with 12 bases between. This CDR3 is built from 16 residues.

The J gene is TRBJ2-5, the V gene TRBV7-9; D uncertain. Deletions cut 2 bases from V and 1 base from J, with 11 bases between. Germline V gives CDR1 SEHNR, CDR2 FQNEAQ (reference sequence). This CDR3 is built from 15 residues. The CDR3 DNA follows: TGTGCCAGCAGCTTACAAGTAGATCCCCAAGAGACCCAGTACTTC. Translation gives CASSLQVDPQETQYF.

The chain is built from TRBV7-8 and TRBJ2-5; D possibly corresponds to TRBD2 (5 bases). Germline CDR1 is SGHVS and CDR2 is FQNEAQ. V was clipped by 2 bases and J by 2 bases, with 9 bases between them. The CDR3 has 14 residues. The CDR3 DNA sequence: TGTGCCAGCAGCTTATACGGCGGGCAAGAGACCCAGTACTTC. Translation gives CASSLYGGQETQYF.

V usage is TRBV2 and J usage is TRBJ1-1; D remains ambiguous. The CDR3 covers 17 residues. The germline gives CDR1 SNHLY, CDR2 FYNNEI. V was clipped by 8 bases and J by 0 bases, with 22 bases between them. The CDR3 bases are TGTGCCAGCTTCCTTGCGGCGGGGTCCCTTATGAACACTGAAGCTTTCTTT. Translation: CASFLAAGSLMNTEAFF.

V and J are TRBV6-4 and TRBJ1-2; D gene unclear. Germline V gene data show CDR1 as MRHNA and CDR2 as SNTAGT. V lost 2 bases and J lost 7, with 14 bases in between. The CDR3 runs to 14 residues. The CDR3 loop reads CASSDRWSSAGYTF. The CDR3 bases are TGTGCCAGCAGTGACAGGTGGAGTTCCGCTGGCTACACCTTC.

This chain uses TRBV3-1 (or the pseudogene TRBV3-2) with TRBJ2-5; 7 bases match TRBD1. J lost 2 bases, V lost 4 bases, and 4 bases had no gene match. Looked up from germline, CDR1 is LGHDT and CDR2 is YNNKEL (reference sequence). This CDR3 region has 14 residues. Here the CDR3 reads CASSPQGEQETQYF. CDR3 sequence (DNA): TGTGCCAGCAGCCCGCAGGGGGAGCAAGAGACCCAGTACTTC.

V gene TRBV11-2 combines with J gene TRBJ2-3; the match to TRBD1 covers 8 bases. Per germline, CDR1 SGHAT and CDR2 FQNNGV. V trimming: 5 bases; J trimming: 4 bases; junction bases outside the gene matches: 5. CDR3 length: 14 amino acids. The CDR3, as DNA: TGTGCCAGCAGCCCCCCGGACAGGGCAGATACGCAGTATTTT. This gives the protein CASSPPDRADTQYF. The whole variable domain, filled in from reference TRBV11-2 and TRBJ2-3, reads EAGVAQSPRYKIIEKRQSVAFWCNPISGHATLYWYQQILGQGPKLLIQFQNNGVVDDSQLPKDRFSAERLKGVDSTLKIQPAKLEDSAVYLCASSPPDRADTQYFGPGTRLTVL.

The V gene is TRBV29-1, the J gene TRBJ1-2, with a possible D match to TRBD1 (6 bases). The CDR3 is made up of 13 amino acids. The germline V gene encodes CDR1 SQVTM and CDR2 ANQGSEA. With 3 bases removed from V and 4 bases from J, the gap between germline ends came to 12 bases. The CDR3 region has the DNA TGCAGCGTTGATTCGACAGGATCCTATGGCTACACCTTC. Protein sequence: CSVDSTGSYGYTF. Drawing the rest from reference TRBV29-1 and TRBJ1-2, the complete variable domain is SAVISQKPSRDICQRGTSLTIQCQVDSQVTMMFWYRQQPGQSLTLIATANQGSEATYESGFVIDKFPISRPNLTFSTLTVSNMSPEDSSIYLCSVDSTGSYGYTFGSGTRLTVV.

The chain uses TRBV19 and TRBJ2-7; maybe TRBD2 (5 bases). Per the germline V gene, CDR1 is LNHDA and CDR2 is SQIVND (reference sequence). The CDR3 spans 13 residues. The germline V and J ends were trimmed by 3 bases and 4 bases, with 10 bases remaining between them. The CDR3 is CASSINGEYEQYF. In DNA, the CDR3 is TGTGCCAGTAGTATCAACGGGGAGTACGAGCAGTACTTC. Variable domain in full (rest from reference TRBV19 and TRBJ2-7): DGGITQSPKYLFRKEGQNVTLSCEQNLNHDAMYWYRQDPGQGLRLIYYSQIVNDFQKGDIAEGYSVSREKKESFPLTVTSAQKNPTAFYLCASSINGEYEQYFGPGTRLTVT.